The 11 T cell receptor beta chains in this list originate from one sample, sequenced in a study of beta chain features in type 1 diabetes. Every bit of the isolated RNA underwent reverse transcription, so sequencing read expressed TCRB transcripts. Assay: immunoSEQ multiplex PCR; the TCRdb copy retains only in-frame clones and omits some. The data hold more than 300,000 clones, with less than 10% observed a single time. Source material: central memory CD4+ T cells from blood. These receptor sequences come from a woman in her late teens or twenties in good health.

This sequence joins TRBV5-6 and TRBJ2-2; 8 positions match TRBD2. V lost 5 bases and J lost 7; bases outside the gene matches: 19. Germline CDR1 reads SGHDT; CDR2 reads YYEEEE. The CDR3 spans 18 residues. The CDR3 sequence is CASSTSRGLAGGFGELFF. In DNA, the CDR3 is TGTGCCAGCAGTACATCCCGTGGTTTGGCGGGAGGATTCGGGGAGCTGTTTTTT.

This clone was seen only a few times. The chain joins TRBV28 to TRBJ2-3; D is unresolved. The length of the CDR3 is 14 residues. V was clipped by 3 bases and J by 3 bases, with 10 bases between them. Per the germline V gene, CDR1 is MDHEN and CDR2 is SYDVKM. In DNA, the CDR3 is TGTGCCAGCAGTTTGAGGACCCGTACAGATACGCAGTATTTT. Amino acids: CASSLRTRTDTQYF.

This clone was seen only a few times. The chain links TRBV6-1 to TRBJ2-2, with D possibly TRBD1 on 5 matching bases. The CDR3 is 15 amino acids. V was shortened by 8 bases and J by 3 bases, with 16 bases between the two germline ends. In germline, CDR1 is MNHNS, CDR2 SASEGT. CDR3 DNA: TGTGCCAGCCTTGGGGCCCTCCCGGACACCGGGGAGCTGTTTTTT. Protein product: CASLGALPDTGELFF.

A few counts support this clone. CDR3: CASSPPQGSYNEQFF. The CDR3 nucleotides are TGTGCCAGCAGCCCTCCCCAGGGCTCCTACAATGAGCAGTTCTTC. V usage is TRBV7-2 and J usage is TRBJ2-1; possibly TRBD1 for D (5 bases). This CDR3 region has 15 residues. Trimming took off 5 bases at V and 0 bases at J, with 11 bases between the two ends. Germline V gene lookup returns CDR1 SGHTA and CDR2 FQGNSA.

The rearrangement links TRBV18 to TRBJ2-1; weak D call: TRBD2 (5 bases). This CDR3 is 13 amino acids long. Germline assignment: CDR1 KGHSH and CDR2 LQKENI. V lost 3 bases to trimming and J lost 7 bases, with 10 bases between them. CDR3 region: CASSPRDSNEQFF. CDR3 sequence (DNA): TGTGCCAGCTCACCCCGGGATTCGAATGAGCAGTTCTTC.

The CDR3 loop reads CASSPGRDGDQPQHF. In nucleotides, the CDR3 is TGTGCCAGCTCACCGGGGAGGGACGGAGATCAGCCCCAGCATTTT. V gene TRBV5-6 combines with J gene TRBJ1-5, with TRBD1 as a possible D gene (5 bases). V lost 7 bases to trimming and J lost 5 bases, with 19 bases between them. The CDR3 has 15 residues. Germline loops: CDR1 SGHDT, CDR2 YYEEEE.

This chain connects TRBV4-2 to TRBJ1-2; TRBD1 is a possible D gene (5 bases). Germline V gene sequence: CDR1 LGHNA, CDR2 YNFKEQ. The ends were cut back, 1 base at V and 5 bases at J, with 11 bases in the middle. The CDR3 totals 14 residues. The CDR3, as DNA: TGTGCCAGCAGCCAAGTACAGACAGTATATGGCTACACCTTC. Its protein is CASSQVQTVYGYTF.

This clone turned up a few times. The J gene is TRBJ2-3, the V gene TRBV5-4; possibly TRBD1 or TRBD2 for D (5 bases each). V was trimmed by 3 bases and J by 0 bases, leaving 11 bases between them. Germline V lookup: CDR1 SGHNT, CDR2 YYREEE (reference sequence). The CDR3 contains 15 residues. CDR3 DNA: TGTGCCAGCAGCTCGGGGCTCGATAGCACAGATACGCAGTATTTT. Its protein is CASSSGLDSTDTQYF. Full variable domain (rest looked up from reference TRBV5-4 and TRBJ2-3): ETGVTQSPTHLIKTRGQQVTLRCSSQSGHNTVSWYQQALGQGPQFIFQYYREEENGRGNFPPRFSGLQFPNYSSELNVNALELDDSALYLCASSSGLDSTDTQYFGPGTRLTVL.

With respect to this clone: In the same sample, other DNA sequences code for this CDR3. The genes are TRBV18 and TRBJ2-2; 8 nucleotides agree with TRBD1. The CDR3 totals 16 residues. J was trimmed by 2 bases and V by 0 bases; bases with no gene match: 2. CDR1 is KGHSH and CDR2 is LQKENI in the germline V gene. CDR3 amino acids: CASSPPTGGNTGELFF. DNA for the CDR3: TGTGCCAGCTCACCACCTACAGGGGGAAACACCGGGGAGCTGTTTTTT.

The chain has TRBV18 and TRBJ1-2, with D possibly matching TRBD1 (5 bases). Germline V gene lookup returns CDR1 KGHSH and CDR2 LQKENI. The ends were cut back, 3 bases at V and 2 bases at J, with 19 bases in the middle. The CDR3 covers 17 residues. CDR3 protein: CASSPNPPTVRNYGYTF. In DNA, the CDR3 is TGTGCCAGCTCACCGAATCCCCCGACAGTTAGGAACTATGGCTACACCTTC.

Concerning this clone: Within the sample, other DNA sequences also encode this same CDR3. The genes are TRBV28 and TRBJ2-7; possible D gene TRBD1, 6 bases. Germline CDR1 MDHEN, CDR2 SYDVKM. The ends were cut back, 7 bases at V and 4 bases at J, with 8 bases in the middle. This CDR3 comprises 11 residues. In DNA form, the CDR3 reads TGTGCCAGCAAAGGGGGTTACGAGCAGTACTTC. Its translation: CASKGGYEQYF.